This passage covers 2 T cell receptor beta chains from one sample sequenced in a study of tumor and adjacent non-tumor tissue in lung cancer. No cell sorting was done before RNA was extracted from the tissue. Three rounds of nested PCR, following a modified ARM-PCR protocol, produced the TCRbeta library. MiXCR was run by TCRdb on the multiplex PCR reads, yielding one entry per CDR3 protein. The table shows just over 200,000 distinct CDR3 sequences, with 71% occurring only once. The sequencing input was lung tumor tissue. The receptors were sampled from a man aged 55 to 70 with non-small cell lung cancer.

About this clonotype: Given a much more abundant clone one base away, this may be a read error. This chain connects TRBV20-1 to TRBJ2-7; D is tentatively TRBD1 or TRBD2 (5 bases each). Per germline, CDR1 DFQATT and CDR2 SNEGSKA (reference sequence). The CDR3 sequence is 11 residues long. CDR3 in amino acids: CSAGPGYDQYF. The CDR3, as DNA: TGCAGTGCGGGACCAGGCTACGACCAGTACTTC.

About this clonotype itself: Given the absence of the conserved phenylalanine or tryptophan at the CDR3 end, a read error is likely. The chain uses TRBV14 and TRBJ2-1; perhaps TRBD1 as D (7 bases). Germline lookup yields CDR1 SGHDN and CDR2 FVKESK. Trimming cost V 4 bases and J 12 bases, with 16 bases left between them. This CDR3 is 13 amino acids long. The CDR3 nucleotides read TGTGCCAGCAGCCGAGCGAGGGGGCGGGGGCAGTTCTCC. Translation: CASSRARGRGQFS.